This is a list of T cell receptor beta chains from one sample in a study of OX40 agonist ivuxolimab in advanced cancers. TCRdb's table, derived via immunoSEQ multiplex PCR, lists solely in-frame clones and lacks some. The sample gives about 17,000 clones, 85% to 95% of which show up once; over 7% is in the top ten. The material was CD4+ or CD8+ T cells sorted from blood, obtained in a trial of the OX40 agonist ivuxolimab. These receptors all stem from an adult with an advanced solid tumor such as melanoma, head and neck, liver or kidney cancer. Each CDR3 is given with its conserved first and last residue. Each record gives: D gene, clone size, V gene, J gene, CDR3 protein, CDR3 DNA. The D gene is left open where the match is weak. Clone sizes are given selectively: once, few, many, or a class where the clone is expanded.

D: TRBD2; size: .; V: TRBV5-1; J: TRBJ2-7; CDR3: CASSPGLAGVHEQYF; DNA: TGCGCCAGCAGCCCAGGGCTAGCGGGAGTCCACGAGCAGTACTTC
D: TRBD1; size: .; V: TRBV9; J: TRBJ2-5; CDR3: CASSVTGGLGETQYF; DNA: TGTGCCAGCAGCGTTACAGGGGGTTTAGGGGAGACCCAGTACTTC
D: .; size: once; V: TRBV7-9; J: TRBJ2-1; CDR3: CASTAPGLEQFF; DNA: TGTGCCAGCACTGCGCCCGGGCTTGAGCAGTTCTTC
D: .; size: .; V: TRBV5-4; J: TRBJ2-7; CDR3: CASSLGVTTPYEQYF; DNA: TGTGCCAGCAGCTTGGGAGTAACGACCCCCTACGAGCAGTACTTC
D: TRBD1; size: once; V: TRBV19; J: TRBJ2-7; CDR3: CASSSGQGYEQYF; DNA: TGTGCCAGTAGTTCTGGACAGGGCTACGAGCAGTACTTC
D: TRBD1; size: .; V: TRBV27; J: TRBJ2-7; CDR3: CASSYRTGVEGNYEQYF; DNA: TGTGCCAGCAGTTATAGGACAGGGGTCGAGGGGAACTACGAGCAGTACTTC
D: .; size: .; V: TRBV6-6; J: TRBJ1-1; CDR3: CASSKVAANTEAFF; DNA: TGTGCCAGCAGTAAGGTAGCCGCGAACACTGAAGCTTTCTTT
D: .; size: .; V: TRBV7-9; J: TRBJ2-7; CDR3: CASSLYKDEQYF; DNA: TGTGCCAGCAGCCTCTACAAGGACGAGCAGTACTTC
D: TRBD1; size: .; V: TRBV9; J: TRBJ1-2; CDR3: CASSAQGLNYGYTF; DNA: TGTGCCAGCAGCGCACAGGGGTTGAACTATGGCTACACCTTC
D: .; size: .; V: TRBV4-1; J: TRBJ2-1; CDR3: CASSQGNEQFF; DNA: TGCGCCAGCAGCCAGGGGAATGAGCAGTTCTTC
D: TRBD2; size: .; V: TRBV5-1; J: TRBJ2-2; CDR3: CASSFGLAGVTGELFF; DNA: TGCGCCAGCAGCTTCGGACTAGCGGGGGTCACCGGGGAGCTGTTTTTT
D: TRBD2; size: .; V: TRBV7-2; J: TRBJ2-3; CDR3: CASSLADLAGAPQFDTDTQYF; DNA: TGTGCCAGCAGCTTAGCTGACCTAGCGGGAGCCCCACAGTTTGACACAGATACGCAGTATTTT
D: .; size: .; V: TRBV4-2; J: TRBJ2-2; CDR3: CASSQEPQNGGSMNTGELFF; DNA: TGTGCCAGCAGCCAAGAACCACAGAACGGGGGAAGCATGAACACCGGGGAGCTGTTTTTT
D: TRBD1; size: .; V: TRBV11-3; J: TRBJ2-7; CDR3: CASSLGTGSSYEQYF; DNA: TGTGCCAGCAGCTTAGGGACAGGGAGCTCCTACGAGCAGTACTTC
D: .; size: once; V: TRBV27; J: TRBJ1-1; CDR3: CASSLSRAALPEAFF; DNA: TGTGCCAGCAGTTTATCGAGGGCCGCCTTGCCTGAAGCTTTCTTT
D: .; size: .; V: TRBV4-1; J: TRBJ1-3; CDR3: CASSQDASPGGYGNTIYF; DNA: TGCGCCAGCAGCCAAGATGCCAGCCCCGGGGGCTATGGAAACACCATATATTTT
D: .; size: few; V: TRBV5-4; J: TRBJ2-7; CDR3: CASSLVGAAYEQYF; DNA: TGTGCCAGCAGCTTGGTGGGGGCCGCCTACGAGCAGTACTTC
D: .; size: .; V: TRBV28; J: TRBJ2-7; CDR3: CASSLVGGRGTYEQYF; DNA: TGTGCCAGCAGTTTAGTAGGGGGGAGAGGGACCTACGAGCAGTACTTC
D: TRBD2; size: .; V: TRBV19; J: TRBJ2-1; CDR3: CASSWTSGGASEQFF; DNA: TGTGCCAGTAGTTGGACTAGCGGGGGGGCCTCTGAGCAGTTCTTC
D: TRBD2; size: .; V: TRBV7-3; J: TRBJ2-1; CDR3: CASSLTGTSLGIYNEQFF; DNA: TGTGCCAGCAGCTTAACCGGGACTAGCCTAGGAATATACAATGAGCAGTTCTTC
D: .; size: .; V: TRBV29-1; J: TRBJ1-2; CDR3: CSVEDRGKGYTF; DNA: TGCAGCGTTGAAGACAGAGGGAAGGGCTACACCTTC
D: .; size: .; V: TRBV29-1; J: TRBJ1-1; CDR3: CSVSWGTEAFF; DNA: TGCAGCGTCTCCTGGGGCACTGAAGCTTTCTTT
D: .; size: once; V: TRBV2; J: TRBJ1-4; CDR3: CASNREGEKLFF; DNA: TGTGCCAGCAACCGGGAGGGTGAAAAACTGTTTTTT
D: TRBD1; size: .; V: TRBV11-3; J: TRBJ2-7; CDR3: CASGPRGRVPEQYF; DNA: TGTGCCAGCGGCCCCAGGGGGCGAGTTCCCGAGCAGTACTTC
D: TRBD1; size: .; V: TRBV4-3; J: TRBJ2-7; CDR3: CASSRGQGPYEQYF; DNA: TGCGCCAGCAGCCGGGGACAGGGCCCCTACGAGCAGTACTTC
D: .; size: .; V: TRBV27; J: TRBJ2-7; CDR3: CASSFSDPTYEQYF; DNA: TGTGCCAGCAGTTTCAGCGACCCTACCTACGAGCAGTACTTC
D: .; size: once; V: TRBV27; J: TRBJ2-2; CDR3: CASSLSAGYLTGELFF; DNA: TGTGCCAGCAGTTTATCTGCGGGGTACTTAACCGGGGAGCTGTTTTTT
D: TRBD2; size: .; V: TRBV28; J: TRBJ2-3; CDR3: CASSSDSGLAGGLTDTQYF; DNA: TGTGCCAGCAGTTCAGACTCTGGACTAGCGGGAGGCCTCACAGATACGCAGTATTTT
D: TRBD1; size: .; V: TRBV28; J: TRBJ1-5; CDR3: CASEPQGAGQPQHF; DNA: TGTGCCAGCGAACCGCAGGGGGCGGGTCAGCCCCAGCATTTT
D: TRBD1; size: .; V: TRBV6-5; J: TRBJ2-3; CDR3: CASSLGQGAEYF; DNA: TGTGCCAGCAGTCTCGGACAGGGGGCAGAGTATTTT
D: .; size: .; V: TRBV10-2; J: TRBJ2-7; CDR3: CATKGSAAYEQYF; DNA: TGCGCCACCAAGGGGTCTGCAGCCTACGAGCAGTACTTC
D: TRBD1; size: .; V: TRBV7-9; J: TRBJ1-2; CDR3: CASSPTGGGHYGYTF; DNA: TGTGCCAGCAGCCCGACAGGGGGGGGTCACTATGGCTACACCTTC
D: .; size: .; V: TRBV27; J: TRBJ1-1; CDR3: CASSLVERRAEAFF; DNA: TGTGCCAGCAGTTTAGTGGAGAGAAGGGCTGAAGCTTTCTTT
D: TRBD1; size: .; V: TRBV29-1; J: TRBJ2-6; CDR3: CSVEAGGTGANVLTF; DNA: TGCAGCGTTGAGGCAGGGGGAACTGGGGCCAACGTCCTGACTTTC
D: .; size: .; V: TRBV19; J: TRBJ1-1; CDR3: CASSRGVLPNTEAFF; DNA: TGTGCCAGTAGTAGAGGGGTTCTCCCGAACACTGAAGCTTTCTTT
D: TRBD2; size: .; V: TRBV5-6; J: TRBJ2-3; CDR3: CASNLFMGGDTDTQYF; DNA: TGTGCCAGCAACTTGTTTATGGGGGGGGACACAGATACGCAGTATTTT
D: .; size: .; V: TRBV10-3; J: TRBJ2-7; CDR3: CATSEGIWTEQYF; DNA: TGTGCCACAAGTGAGGGGATCTGGACCGAGCAGTACTTC
D: .; size: .; V: TRBV28; J: TRBJ2-1; CDR3: CASTHRGTLRYEQFF; DNA: TGTGCCAGCACCCACCGCGGGACCCTTCGTTATGAGCAGTTCTTC
D: .; size: .; V: TRBV7-9; J: TRBJ2-1; CDR3: CASRAPNYNEQFF; DNA: TGTGCCAGCAGAGCTCCAAACTACAATGAGCAGTTCTTC
D: TRBD1; size: .; V: TRBV4-3; J: TRBJ2-7; CDR3: CASSQDRQGAVSYEQYF; DNA: TGCGCCAGCAGCCAAGATCGGCAGGGGGCGGTATCCTACGAGCAGTACTTC
D: .; size: .; V: TRBV28; J: TRBJ1-2; CDR3: CASSFGTSNYGYTF; DNA: TGTGCCAGCAGTTTCGGCACCTCAAACTATGGCTACACCTTC
D: TRBD1; size: .; V: TRBV23-1; J: TRBJ2-7; CDR3: CASSQSFRDSLSYEQYF; DNA: TGCGCCAGCAGTCAATCGTTTCGGGACAGCCTCTCCTACGAGCAGTACTTC
D: .; size: .; V: TRBV7-8; J: TRBJ2-4; CDR3: CASSLGGGEDIQYF; DNA: TGTGCCAGCAGCTTAGGGGGGGGCGAGGACATTCAGTACTTC
D: TRBD1; size: .; V: TRBV14; J: TRBJ1-1; CDR3: CASSQDWTGNTEAFF; DNA: TGTGCCAGCAGCCAAGACTGGACAGGGAACACTGAAGCTTTCTTT
D: TRBD2; size: few; V: TRBV7-9; J: TRBJ2-3; CDR3: CASSLPQRTSGAHVDTQYF; DNA: TGTGCCAGCAGCTTACCCCAGCGGACTAGCGGGGCCCATGTGGATACGCAGTATTTT
D: TRBD1; size: once; V: TRBV2; J: TRBJ2-7; CDR3: CASSWTAGTGIGEQYF; DNA: TGTGCCAGCAGTTGGACCGCCGGGACAGGGATAGGCGAGCAGTACTTC
D: .; size: .; V: TRBV4-2; J: TRBJ2-7; CDR3: CASSQAEEVYEQYF; DNA: TGTGCCAGCAGCCAAGCTGAGGAGGTTTACGAGCAGTACTTC
D: .; size: .; V: TRBV6-5; J: TRBJ1-1; CDR3: CASSYSMRGGEAFF; DNA: TGTGCCAGCAGTTACTCAATGAGGGGGGGGGAAGCTTTCTTT
D: TRBD1; size: .; V: TRBV28; J: TRBJ2-5; CDR3: CASSSDEPGQGARGGETQYF; DNA: TGTGCCAGCAGTTCCGACGAACCGGGACAGGGGGCGAGGGGTGGTGAGACCCAGTACTTC
D: .; size: .; V: TRBV7-6; J: TRBJ2-7; CDR3: CASSLRPGTPYEQYF; DNA: TGTGCCAGCAGCTTACGCCCAGGGACCCCCTACGAGCAGTACTTC
D: TRBD1; size: .; V: TRBV28; J: TRBJ1-1; CDR3: CASRPPRTGANTEAFF; DNA: TGTGCCAGCAGGCCCCCCCGGACAGGGGCGAACACTGAAGCTTTCTTT
D: TRBD2; size: .; V: TRBV5-4; J: TRBJ2-3; CDR3: CASSLELSGGDTQYF; DNA: TGTGCCAGCAGCTTGGAGCTGTCGGGGGGGGATACGCAGTATTTT
D: .; size: .; V: TRBV27; J: TRBJ2-5; CDR3: CASSLELSGWETQYF; DNA: TGTGCCAGCAGTTTGGAACTCAGCGGATGGGAGACCCAGTACTTC
D: TRBD1; size: .; V: TRBV10-3; J: TRBJ1-1; CDR3: CAISTQGGGTEAFF; DNA: TGTGCCATCAGTACACAGGGGGGCGGCACTGAAGCTTTCTTT